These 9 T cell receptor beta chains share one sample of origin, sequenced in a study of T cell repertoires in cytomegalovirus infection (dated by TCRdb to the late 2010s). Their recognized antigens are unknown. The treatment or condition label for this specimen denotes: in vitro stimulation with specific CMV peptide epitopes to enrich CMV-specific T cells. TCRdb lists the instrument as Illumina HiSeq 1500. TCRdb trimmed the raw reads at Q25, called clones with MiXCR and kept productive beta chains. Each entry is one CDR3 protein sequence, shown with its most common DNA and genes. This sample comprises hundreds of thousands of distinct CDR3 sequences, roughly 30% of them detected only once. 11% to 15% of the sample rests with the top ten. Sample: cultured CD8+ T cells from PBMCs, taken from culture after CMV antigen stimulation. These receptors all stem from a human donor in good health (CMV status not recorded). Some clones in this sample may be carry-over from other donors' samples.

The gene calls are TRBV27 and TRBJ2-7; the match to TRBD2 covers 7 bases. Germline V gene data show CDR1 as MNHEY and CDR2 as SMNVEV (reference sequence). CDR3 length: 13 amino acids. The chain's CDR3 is CVSSERGAVEQYV. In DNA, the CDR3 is TGTGTCAGCAGTGAGCGGGGTGCTGTCGAGCAGTACGTC.

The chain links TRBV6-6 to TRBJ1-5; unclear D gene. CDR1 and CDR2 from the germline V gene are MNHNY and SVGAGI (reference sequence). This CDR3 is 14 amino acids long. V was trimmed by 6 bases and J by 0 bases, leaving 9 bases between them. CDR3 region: CASRAVPSNQPQHF. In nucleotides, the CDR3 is TGTGCCAGCAGGGCAGTCCCTAGCAATCAGCCCCAGCATTTT.

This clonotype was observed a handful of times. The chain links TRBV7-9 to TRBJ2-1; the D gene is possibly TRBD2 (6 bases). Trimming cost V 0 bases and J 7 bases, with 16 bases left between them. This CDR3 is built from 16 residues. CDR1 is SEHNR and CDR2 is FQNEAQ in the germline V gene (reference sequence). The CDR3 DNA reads TGTGCCAGCAGCTTAGCAGGCAGGGAGGTGGGAAATGAGCAGTTCTTC. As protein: CASSLAGREVGNEQFF.

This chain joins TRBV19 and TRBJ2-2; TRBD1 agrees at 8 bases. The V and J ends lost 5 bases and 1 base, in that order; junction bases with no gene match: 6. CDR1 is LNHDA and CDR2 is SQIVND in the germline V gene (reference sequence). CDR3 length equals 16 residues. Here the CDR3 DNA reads TGTGCCAGTAGTTCACCAGGACAGGGGAACACCGGGGAGCTGTTTTTT. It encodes CASSSPGQGNTGELFF.

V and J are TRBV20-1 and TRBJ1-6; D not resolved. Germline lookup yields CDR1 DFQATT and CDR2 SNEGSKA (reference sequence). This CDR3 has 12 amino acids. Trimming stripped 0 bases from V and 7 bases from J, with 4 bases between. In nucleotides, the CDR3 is TGCAGTGCTAGAGAGTTGAATTCACCCCTCCACTTT. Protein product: CSARELNSPLHF.

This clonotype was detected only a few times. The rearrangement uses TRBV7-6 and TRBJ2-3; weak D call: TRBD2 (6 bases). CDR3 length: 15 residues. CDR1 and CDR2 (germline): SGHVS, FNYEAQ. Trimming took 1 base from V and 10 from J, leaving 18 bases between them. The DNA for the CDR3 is TGTGCCAGCAGCTTAGAAGGGACTCTCCACGTCCCGCAGTATTTT. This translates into CASSLEGTLHVPQYF.

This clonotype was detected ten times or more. CDR3 amino acids: CASSLGYPTEAFF. The CDR3 DNA reads TGTGCCAGCAGTTTAGGTTATCCCACTGAAGCTTTCTTT. The rearrangement links TRBV12-3 or TRBV12-4 to TRBJ1-1; D is unresolved. The CDR3 is 13 residues long. V shed 1 base and J shed 4 bases, with 7 bases lying between them.

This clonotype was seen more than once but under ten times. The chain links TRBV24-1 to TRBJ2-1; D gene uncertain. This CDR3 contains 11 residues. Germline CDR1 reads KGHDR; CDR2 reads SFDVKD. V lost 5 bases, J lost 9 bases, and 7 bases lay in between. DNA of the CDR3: TGTGCCACCAGTGGAAATCGTGAGCAGTTCTTC. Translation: CATSGNREQFF.

CDR3 in DNA: TGTGCCAGCAGTTCCGTCTACCTGACAGGGCTGGTCCATGAAGCTTTCTTT. This encodes CASSSVYLTGLVHEAFF. The chain uses TRBV28 and TRBJ1-1; 7 nucleotides agree with TRBD1. The CDR3 is 17 residues long. V lost 4 bases to trimming and J lost 7 bases; unmatched junction nucleotides: 18. CDR1 is MDHEN, CDR2 SYDVKM, per germline.